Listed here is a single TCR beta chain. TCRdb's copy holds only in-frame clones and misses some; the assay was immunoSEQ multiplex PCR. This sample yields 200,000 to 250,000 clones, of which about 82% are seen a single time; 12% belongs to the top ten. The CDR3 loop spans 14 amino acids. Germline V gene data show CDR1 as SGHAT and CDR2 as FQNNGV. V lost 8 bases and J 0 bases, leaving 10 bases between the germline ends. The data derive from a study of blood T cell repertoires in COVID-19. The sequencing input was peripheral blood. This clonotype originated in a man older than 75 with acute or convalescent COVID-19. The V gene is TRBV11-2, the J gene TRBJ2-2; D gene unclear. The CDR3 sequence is CASRLSANTGELFF. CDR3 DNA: TGTGCCAGCCGACTCTCCGCGAACACCGGGGAGCTGTTTTTT. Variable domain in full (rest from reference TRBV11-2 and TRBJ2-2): EAGVAQSPRYKIIEKRQSVAFWCNPISGHATLYWYQQILGQGPKLLIQFQNNGVVDDSQLPKDRFSAERLKGVDSTLKIQPAKLEDSAVYLCASRLSANTGELFFGEGSRLTVL.